Sequencing of this TCR beta chain was carried out in a study of persistence of HIV-infected CD4 T cells. At the level of the study: Suppressive ART had lasted a median of approximately 8 years.

Notes on the study in general: Bulk TCR data could not be restricted to HIV-1-infected CMV-responding cells.

The stimulus was lysate of CMV-infected fibroblasts, approximately 9.6 ug/mL. CD40L-negative CD69-negative CD45RO-high memory CD4+ T cells were sorted as populations depleted of antigen-responding cells. Donors were HIV-1-infected adults who began suppressive ART during chronic infection. This was the immunoSEQ version 4 assay in survey mode. This table comes from immunoSEQ multiplex PCR, and its TCRdb copy is limited to in-frame clones, with some not included. The sample shows tens of thousands of clones, more than 75% of them seen only once. The CDR3 totals 12 residues. Deletions cut 5 bases from V and 8 bases from J, with 12 bases between. Per germline, CDR1 MNHNY and CDR2 SVGAGI (reference sequence). Points on this clone: Its antigen is unknown.

The V gene is TRBV6-6, the J gene TRBJ1-2, with TRBD1 as a possible D gene (5 bases). This sequence originates from an adult woman with HIV who was CMV-seropositive. Sequenced material: CD4+ T cells sorted from PBMCs after approximately 19-hour stimulation, taken from a patient who received antiretroviral therapy. The CDR3 nucleotides read TGTGCCAGCAGTGTCGCAGGGATGGGCTACACCTTC. Translated: CASSVAGMGYTF.